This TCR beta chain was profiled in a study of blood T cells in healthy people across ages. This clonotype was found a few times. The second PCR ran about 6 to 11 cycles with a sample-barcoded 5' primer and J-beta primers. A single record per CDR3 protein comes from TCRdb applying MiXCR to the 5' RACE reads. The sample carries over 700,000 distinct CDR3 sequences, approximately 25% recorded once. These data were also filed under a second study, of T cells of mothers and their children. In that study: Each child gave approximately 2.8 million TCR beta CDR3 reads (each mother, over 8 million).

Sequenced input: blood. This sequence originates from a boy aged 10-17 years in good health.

CDR3: CASSFPGEGTNEKLFF. In nucleotides, the CDR3 is TGTGCCAGCAGTTTCCCGGGGGAGGGAACTAATGAAAAACTGTTTTTT. This sequence joins TRBV28 and TRBJ1-4, with TRBD1 as a possible D gene (5 bases). V was trimmed by 3 bases and J by 1 base, leaving 12 bases between them. Germline CDR1 MDHEN, CDR2 SYDVKM. CDR3 size: 16 residues. Full variable domain (missing parts from reference TRBV28 and TRBJ1-4): DVKVTQSSRYLVKRTGEKVFLECVQDMDHENMFWYRQDPGLGLRLIYFSYDVKMKEKGDIPEGYSVSREKKERFSLILESASTNQTSMYLCASSFPGEGTNEKLFFGSGTQLSVL.